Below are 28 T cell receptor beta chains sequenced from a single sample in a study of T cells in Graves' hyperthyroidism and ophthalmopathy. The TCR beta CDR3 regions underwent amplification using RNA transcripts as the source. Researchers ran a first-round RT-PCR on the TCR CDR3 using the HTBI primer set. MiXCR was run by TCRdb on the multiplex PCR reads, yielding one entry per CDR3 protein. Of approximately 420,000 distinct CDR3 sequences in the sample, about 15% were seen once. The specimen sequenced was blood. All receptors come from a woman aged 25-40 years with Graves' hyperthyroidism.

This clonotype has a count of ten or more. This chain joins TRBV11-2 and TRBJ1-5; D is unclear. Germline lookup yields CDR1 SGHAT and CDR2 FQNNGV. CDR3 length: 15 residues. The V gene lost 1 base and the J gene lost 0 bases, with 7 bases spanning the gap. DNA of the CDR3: TGTGCCAGCAGCTTAGGCCCGAATAGCAATCAGCCCCAGCATTTT. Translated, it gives CASSLGPNSNQPQHF. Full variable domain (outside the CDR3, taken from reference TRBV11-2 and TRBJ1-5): EAGVAQSPRYKIIEKRQSVAFWCNPISGHATLYWYQQILGQGPKLLIQFQNNGVVDDSQLPKDRFSAERLKGVDSTLKIQPAKLEDSAVYLCASSLGPNSNQPQHFGDGTRLSIL.

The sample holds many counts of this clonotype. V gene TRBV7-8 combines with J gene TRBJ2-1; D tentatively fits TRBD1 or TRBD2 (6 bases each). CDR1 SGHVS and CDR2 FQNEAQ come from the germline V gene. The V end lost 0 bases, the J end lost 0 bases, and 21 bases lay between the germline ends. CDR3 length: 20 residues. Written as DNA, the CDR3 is TGTGCCAGCAGCTTAGCGAGGGAGTCTAGGGGGGTGGGCTCCTACAATGAGCAGTTCTTC. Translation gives CASSLARESRGVGSYNEQFF.

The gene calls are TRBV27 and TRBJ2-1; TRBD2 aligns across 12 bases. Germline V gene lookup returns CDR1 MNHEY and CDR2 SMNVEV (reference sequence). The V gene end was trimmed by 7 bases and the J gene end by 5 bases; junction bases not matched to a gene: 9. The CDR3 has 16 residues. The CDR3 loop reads CASKMTSGSPHNEQFF. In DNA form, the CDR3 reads TGTGCCAGCAAGATGACTAGCGGGAGCCCCCACAATGAGCAGTTCTTC.

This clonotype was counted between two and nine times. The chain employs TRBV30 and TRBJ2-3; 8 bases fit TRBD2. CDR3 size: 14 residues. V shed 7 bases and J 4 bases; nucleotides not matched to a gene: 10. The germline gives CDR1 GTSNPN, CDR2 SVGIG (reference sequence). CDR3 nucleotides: TGTGCCTCGACTGGGGCGGGAGGCCCAGATACGCAGTATTTT. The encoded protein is CASTGAGGPDTQYF.

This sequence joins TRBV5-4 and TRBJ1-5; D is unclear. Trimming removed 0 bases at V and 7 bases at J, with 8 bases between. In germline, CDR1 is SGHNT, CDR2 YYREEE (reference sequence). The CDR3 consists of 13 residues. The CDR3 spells CASSLDVSQPQHF. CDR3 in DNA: TGTGCCAGCAGCTTGGACGTAAGCCAGCCCCAGCATTTT.

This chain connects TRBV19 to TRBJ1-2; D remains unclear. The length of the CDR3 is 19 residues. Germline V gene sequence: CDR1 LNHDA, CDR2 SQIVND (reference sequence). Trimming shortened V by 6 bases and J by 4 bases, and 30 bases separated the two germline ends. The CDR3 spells CASSLVADVRQISSYGYTF. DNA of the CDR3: TGTGCCAGTAGCCTGGTGGCAGACGTCCGACAAATATCTAGCTATGGCTACACCTTC.

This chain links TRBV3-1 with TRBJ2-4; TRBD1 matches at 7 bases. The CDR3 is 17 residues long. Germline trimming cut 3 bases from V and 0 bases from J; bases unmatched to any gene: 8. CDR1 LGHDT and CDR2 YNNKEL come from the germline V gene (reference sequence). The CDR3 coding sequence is TGTGCCAGCAGCCAGAACCTCAGGGGGATAGCCAAAAACATTCAGTACTTC. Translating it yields CASSQNLRGIAKNIQYF.

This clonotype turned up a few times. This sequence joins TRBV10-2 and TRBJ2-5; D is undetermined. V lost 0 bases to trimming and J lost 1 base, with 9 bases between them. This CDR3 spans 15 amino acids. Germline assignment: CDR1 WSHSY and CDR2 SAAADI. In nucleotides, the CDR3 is TGCGCCAGCAGTGAGTCGGGGTCCCCCCAAGAGACCCAGTACTTC. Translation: CASSESGSPQETQYF.

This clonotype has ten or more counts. CDR3 nucleotide sequence: TGTGCCAGCAGTGTGGGGCAGCTCTACGAGCAGTACTTC. It specifies CASSVGQLYEQYF. The V gene is TRBV2, the J gene TRBJ2-7; D is perhaps TRBD1 (5 bases). In germline, CDR1 is SNHLY, CDR2 FYNNEI. The CDR3 totals 13 residues. V was trimmed by 4 bases and J by 3 bases, leaving 10 bases between them.

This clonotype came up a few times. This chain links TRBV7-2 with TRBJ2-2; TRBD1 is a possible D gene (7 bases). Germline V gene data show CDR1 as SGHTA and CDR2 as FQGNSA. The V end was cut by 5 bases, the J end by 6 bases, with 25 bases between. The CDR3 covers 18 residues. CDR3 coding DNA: TGTGCCAGCAGCCCACAGCTTGAGGCAGGGGGGTTCGCCGGGGAGCTGTTTTTT. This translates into CASSPQLEAGGFAGELFF.

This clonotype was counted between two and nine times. The CDR3 here is CAISVKGSGANVLTF. DNA of the CDR3: TGTGCCATCAGTGTCAAGGGTTCTGGGGCCAACGTCCTGACTTTC. The chain uses TRBV10-3 and TRBJ2-6, with D uncertain. CDR1 is ENHRY and CDR2 is SYGVKD in the germline V gene. This CDR3 has 15 amino acids. Trimming took off 4 bases at V and 1 base at J, with 8 bases between the two ends.

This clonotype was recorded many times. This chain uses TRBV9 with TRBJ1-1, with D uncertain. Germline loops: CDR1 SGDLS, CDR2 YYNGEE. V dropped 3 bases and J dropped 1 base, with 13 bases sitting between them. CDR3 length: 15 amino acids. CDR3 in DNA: TGTGCCAGCAGCGGGGCGGTCGGGGAGAACACTGAAGCTTTCTTT. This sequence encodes CASSGAVGENTEAFF. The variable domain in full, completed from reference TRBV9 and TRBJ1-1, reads DSGVTQTPKHLITATGQRVTLRCSPRSGDLSVYWYQQSLDQGLQFLIQYYNGEERAKGNILERFSAQQFPDLHSELNLSSLELGDSALYFCASSGAVGENTEAFFGQGTRLTVV.

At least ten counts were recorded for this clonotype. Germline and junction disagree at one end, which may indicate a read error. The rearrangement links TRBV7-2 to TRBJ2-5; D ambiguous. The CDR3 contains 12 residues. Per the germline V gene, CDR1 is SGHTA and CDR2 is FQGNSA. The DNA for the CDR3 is TGTGCCAGCAGCTTAATGGCTGGATTAGCCAACTTC. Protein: CASSLMAGLANF.

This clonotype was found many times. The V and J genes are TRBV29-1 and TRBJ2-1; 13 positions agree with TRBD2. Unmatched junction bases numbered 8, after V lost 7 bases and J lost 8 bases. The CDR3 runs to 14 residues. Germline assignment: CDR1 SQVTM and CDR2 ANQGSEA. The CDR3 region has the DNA TGCAGCGGGGTAGGACTAGCGGGAGTACATGAGCAGTTCTTC. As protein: CSGVGLAGVHEQFF.

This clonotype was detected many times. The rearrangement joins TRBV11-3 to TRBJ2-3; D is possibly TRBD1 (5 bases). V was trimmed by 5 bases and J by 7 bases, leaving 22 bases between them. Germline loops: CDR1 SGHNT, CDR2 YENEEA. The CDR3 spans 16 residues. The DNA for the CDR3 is TGTGCCAGCAGCCCCTCCCACGCAGGGTCCCTGTATACGCAGTATTTT. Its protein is CASSPSHAGSLYTQYF.

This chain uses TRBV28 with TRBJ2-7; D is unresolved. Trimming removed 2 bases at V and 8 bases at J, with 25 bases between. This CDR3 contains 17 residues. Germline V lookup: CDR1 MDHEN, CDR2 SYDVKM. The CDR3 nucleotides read TGTGCCAGCAGTTTAGGAGATTTGGGCGACACCAGGTTTAAGCAGTACTTC. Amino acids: CASSLGDLGDTRFKQYF.

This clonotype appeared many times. CDR3 in amino acids: CASSLDSSLGGYTF. CDR3 bases: TGCGCCAGCAGCTTGGACAGTTCCCTAGGTGGCTACACCTTC. The chain has TRBV5-1 and TRBJ1-2; no firm D call. The V gene lost 0 bases and the J gene lost 7 bases, with 13 bases spanning the gap. The V gene's germline CDR1 is SGHRS and CDR2 YFSETQ. This CDR3 is 14 amino acids long.

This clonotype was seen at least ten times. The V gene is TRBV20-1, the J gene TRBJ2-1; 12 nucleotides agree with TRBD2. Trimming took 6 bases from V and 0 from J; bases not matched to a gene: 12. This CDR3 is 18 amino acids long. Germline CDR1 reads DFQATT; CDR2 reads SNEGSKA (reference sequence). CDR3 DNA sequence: TGCAGTGCGAGTTGGATGACTAGCGGGAGCTTCTCCTACAATGAGCAGTTCTTC. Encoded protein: CSASWMTSGSFSYNEQFF.

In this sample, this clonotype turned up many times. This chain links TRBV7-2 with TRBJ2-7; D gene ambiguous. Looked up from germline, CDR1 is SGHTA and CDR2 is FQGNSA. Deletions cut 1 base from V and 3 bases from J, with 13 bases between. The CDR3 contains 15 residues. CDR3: CASSLDPGYYYEQYF. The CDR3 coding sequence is TGTGCCAGCAGCTTAGATCCCGGCTATTACTACGAGCAGTACTTC.

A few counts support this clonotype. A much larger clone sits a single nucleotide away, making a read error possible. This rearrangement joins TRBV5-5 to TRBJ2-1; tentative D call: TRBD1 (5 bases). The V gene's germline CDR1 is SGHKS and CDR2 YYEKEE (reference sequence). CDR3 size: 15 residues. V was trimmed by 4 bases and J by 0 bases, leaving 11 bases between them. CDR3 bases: TGTGCCAGCAGCCCGGACACGAGCTCCTACAATGAGCAGTTCTTC. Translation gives CASSPDTSSYNEQFF.

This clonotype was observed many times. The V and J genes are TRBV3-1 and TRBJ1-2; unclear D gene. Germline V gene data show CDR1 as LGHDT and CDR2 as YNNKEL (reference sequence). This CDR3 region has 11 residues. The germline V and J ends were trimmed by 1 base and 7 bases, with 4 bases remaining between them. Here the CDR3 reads CASSQGPGYTF. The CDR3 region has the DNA TGTGCCAGCAGCCAAGGCCCTGGCTACACCTTC.

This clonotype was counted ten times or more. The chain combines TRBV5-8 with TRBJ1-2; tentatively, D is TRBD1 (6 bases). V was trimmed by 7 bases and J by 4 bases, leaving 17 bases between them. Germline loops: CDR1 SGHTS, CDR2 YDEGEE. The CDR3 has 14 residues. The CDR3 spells CASSETGPVYGYTF. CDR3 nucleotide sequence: TGTGCCAGCTCAGAGACAGGACCAGTCTATGGCTACACCTTC.

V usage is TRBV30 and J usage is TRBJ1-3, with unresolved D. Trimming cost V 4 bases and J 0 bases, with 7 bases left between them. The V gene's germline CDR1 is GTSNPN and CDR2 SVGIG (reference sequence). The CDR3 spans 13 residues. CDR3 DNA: TGTGCCTGGACAGGCAGCTCTGGAAACACCATATATTTT. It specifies CAWTGSSGNTIYF.

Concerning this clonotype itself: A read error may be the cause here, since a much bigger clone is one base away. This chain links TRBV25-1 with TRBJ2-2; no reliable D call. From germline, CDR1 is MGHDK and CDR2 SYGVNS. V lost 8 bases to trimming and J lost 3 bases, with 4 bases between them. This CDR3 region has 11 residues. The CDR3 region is CASPHTGELFF. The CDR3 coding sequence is TGTGCCAGCCCCCACACCGGGGAGCTGTTTTTT. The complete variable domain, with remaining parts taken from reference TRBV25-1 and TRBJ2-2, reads EADIYQTPRYLVIGTGKKITLECSQTMGHDKMYWYQQDPGMELHLIHYSYGVNSTEKGDLSSESTVSRIRTEHFPLTLESARPSHTSQYLCASPHTGELFFGEGSRLTVL.

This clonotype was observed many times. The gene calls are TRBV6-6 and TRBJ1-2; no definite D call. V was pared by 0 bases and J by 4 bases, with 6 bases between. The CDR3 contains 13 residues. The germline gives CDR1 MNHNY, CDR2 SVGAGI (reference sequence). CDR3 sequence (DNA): TGTGCCAGCAGTTACTCTGCAAGCTATGGCTACACCTTC. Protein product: CASSYSASYGYTF.

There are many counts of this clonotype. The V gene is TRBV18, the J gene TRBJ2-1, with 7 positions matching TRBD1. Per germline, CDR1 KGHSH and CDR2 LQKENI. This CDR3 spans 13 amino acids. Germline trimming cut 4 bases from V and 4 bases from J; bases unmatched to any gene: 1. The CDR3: CASSLQGYNEQFF. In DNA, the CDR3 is TGTGCCAGCTCACTACAGGGGTACAATGAGCAGTTCTTC.

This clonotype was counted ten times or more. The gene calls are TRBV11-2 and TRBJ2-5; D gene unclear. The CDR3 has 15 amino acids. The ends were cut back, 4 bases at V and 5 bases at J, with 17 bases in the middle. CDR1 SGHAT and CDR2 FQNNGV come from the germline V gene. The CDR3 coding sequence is TGTGCCAGCAGCTCCCTGACCCCGCCAATGGAGACCCAGTACTTC. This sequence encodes CASSSLTPPMETQYF. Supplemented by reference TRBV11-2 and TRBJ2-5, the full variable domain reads EAGVAQSPRYKIIEKRQSVAFWCNPISGHATLYWYQQILGQGPKLLIQFQNNGVVDDSQLPKDRFSAERLKGVDSTLKIQPAKLEDSAVYLCASSSLTPPMETQYFGPGTRLLVL.

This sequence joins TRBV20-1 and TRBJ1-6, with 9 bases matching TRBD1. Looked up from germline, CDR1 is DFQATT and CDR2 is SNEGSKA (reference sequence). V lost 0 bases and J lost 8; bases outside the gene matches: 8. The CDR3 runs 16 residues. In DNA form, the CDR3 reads TGCAGTGCTAGAGACGATGGACAGGGGTTTTATTCACCCCTCCACTTT. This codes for CSARDDGQGFYSPLHF.